This T cell receptor (beta chain) was recovered during a study of OX40 agonist ivuxolimab in advanced cancers. Overall study findings and caveats: CD4+ T cells averaged fewer expanded clones than CD8+ T cells. Clonal expansion by week 6 occurred in CD4+ and CD8+ blood T cells (at 0.1 to 3.0 mg/kg).

Worth noting for this clone: Antigen specificity is unknown.

V dropped 6 bases and J dropped 0 bases, with 11 bases sitting between them. This CDR3 is 13 amino acids long. Germline CDR1 and CDR2: SQVTM and ANQGSEA. Only in-frame clones appear in the TCRdb table, and some are missing; sequencing was by immunoSEQ multiplex PCR. This sample carries roughly 80,000 clones, about 83% of them seen once, and the ten largest clones take 6.5% to 7.5%. The sample consisted of CD4+ or CD8+ T cells sorted from blood, taken in a trial of the OX40 agonist ivuxolimab. The clonotype comes from an adult with an advanced solid tumor such as melanoma, head and neck, liver or kidney cancer. V and J are TRBV29-1 and TRBJ1-2; no firm D call. For the CDR3, the DNA is TGCAGCGTACGGACGGACGCTAACTATGGCTACACCTTC. This translates into CSVRTDANYGYTF.